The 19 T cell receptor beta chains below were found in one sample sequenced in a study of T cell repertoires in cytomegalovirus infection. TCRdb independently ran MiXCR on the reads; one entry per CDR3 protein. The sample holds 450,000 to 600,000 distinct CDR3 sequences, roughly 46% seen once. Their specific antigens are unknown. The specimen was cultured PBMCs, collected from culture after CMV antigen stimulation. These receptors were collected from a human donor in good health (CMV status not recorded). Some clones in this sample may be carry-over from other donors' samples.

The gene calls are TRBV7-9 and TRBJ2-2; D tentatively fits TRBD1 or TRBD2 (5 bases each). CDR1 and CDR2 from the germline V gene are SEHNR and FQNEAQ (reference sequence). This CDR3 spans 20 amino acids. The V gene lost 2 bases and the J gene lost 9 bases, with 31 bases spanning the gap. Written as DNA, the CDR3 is TGTGCCAGCAGCTTAATTCTATTCTCCCGGGTGGGGGAGAGTCGCCGGGAGCTGTTTTTT. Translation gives CASSLILFSRVGESRRELFF.

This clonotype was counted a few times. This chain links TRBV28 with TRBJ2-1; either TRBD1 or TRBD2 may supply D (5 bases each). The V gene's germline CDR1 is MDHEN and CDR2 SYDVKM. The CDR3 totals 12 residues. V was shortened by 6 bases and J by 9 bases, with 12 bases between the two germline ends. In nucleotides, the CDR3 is TGTGCCAGCAGACCTGGGGGTTTTGAGCAGTTCTTC. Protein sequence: CASRPGGFEQFF.

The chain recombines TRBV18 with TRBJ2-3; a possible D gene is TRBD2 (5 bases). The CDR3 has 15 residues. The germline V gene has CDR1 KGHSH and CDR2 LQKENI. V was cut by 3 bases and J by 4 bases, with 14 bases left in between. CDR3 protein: CASSPRELMADTQYF. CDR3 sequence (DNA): TGTGCCAGCTCACCCCGGGAACTAATGGCAGATACGCAGTATTTT. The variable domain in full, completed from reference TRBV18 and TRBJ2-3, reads NAGVMQNPRHLVRRRGQEARLRCSPMKGHSHVYWYRQLPEEGLKFMVYLQKENIIDESGMPKERFSAEFPKEGPSILRIQQVVRGDSAAYFCASSPRELMADTQYFGPGTRLTVL.

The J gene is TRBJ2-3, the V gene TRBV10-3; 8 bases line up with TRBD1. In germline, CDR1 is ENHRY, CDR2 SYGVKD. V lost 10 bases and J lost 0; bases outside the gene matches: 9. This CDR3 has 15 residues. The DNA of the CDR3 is TGTGCCACCGGAGCAGACAGGGGAAGCACAGATACGCAGTATTTT. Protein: CATGADRGSTDTQYF.

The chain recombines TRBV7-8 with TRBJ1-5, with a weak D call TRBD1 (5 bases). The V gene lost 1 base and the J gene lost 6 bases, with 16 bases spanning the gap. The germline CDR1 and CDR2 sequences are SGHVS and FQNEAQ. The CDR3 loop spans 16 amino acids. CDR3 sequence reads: CASSLGMRRGGQPQHF. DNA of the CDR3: TGTGCCAGCAGCTTAGGCATGAGGAGGGGAGGTCAGCCCCAGCATTTT.

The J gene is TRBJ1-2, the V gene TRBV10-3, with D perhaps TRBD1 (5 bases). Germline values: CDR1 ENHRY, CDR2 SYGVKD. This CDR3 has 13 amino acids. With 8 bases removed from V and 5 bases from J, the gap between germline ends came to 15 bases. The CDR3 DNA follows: TGTGCCATCGGGGACCCAACCCAGTATGGCTACACCTTC. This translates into CAIGDPTQYGYTF.

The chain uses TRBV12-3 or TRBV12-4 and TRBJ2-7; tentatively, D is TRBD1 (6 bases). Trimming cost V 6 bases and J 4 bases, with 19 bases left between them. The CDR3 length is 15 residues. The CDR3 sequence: CASRRTGQTTYEQYF. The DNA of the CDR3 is TGTGCCAGCAGACGAACCGGACAGACTACTTACGAGCAGTACTTC.

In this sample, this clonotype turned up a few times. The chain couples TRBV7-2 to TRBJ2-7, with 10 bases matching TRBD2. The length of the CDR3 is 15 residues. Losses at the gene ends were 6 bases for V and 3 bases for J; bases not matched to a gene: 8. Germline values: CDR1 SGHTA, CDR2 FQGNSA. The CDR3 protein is CASRTWASGGYEQYF. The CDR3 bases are TGTGCCAGCAGGACCTGGGCTAGCGGGGGCTACGAGCAGTACTTC.

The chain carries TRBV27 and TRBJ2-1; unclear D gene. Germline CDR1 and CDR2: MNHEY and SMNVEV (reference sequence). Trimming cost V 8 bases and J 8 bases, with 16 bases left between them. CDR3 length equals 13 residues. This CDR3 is CASRGSSAHEQFF. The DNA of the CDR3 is TGTGCCAGCCGAGGCTCCTCCGCCCATGAGCAGTTCTTC.

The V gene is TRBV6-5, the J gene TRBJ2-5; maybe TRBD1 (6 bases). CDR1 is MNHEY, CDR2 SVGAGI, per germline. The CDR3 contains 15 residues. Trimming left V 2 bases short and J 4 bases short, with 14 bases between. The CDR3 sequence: CASSYGGQGSETQYF. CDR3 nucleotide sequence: TGTGCCAGCAGTTACGGGGGCCAGGGGTCAGAGACCCAGTACTTC.

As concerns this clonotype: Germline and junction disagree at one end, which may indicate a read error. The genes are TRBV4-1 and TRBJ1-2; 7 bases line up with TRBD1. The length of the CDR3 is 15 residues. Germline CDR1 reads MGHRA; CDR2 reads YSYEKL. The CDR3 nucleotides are TGTGCCAGCAGCCCAAGGGACAGTCTTTTTCTTGGCTACACCTTC. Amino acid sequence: CASSPRDSLFLGYTF.

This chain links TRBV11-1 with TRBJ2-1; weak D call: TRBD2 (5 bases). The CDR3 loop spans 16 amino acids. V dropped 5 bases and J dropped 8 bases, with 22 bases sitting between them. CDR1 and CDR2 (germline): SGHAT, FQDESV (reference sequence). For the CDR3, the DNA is TGTGCCAGCAGCCCAACTAGGTTCACGATGGCCCATGAGCAGTTCTTC. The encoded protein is CASSPTRFTMAHEQFF.

The CDR3 is CASSFGSRGAGELFF. DNA for the CDR3: TGCGCCAGCAGCTTCGGGAGTCGCGGAGCCGGGGAGCTGTTTTTT. This rearrangement joins TRBV5-1 to TRBJ2-2; D possibly corresponds to TRBD2 (6 bases). The germline V gene encodes CDR1 SGHRS and CDR2 YFSETQ. The CDR3 has 15 residues. Trimming pared 2 bases from V and 6 bases from J, leaving 14 bases between.

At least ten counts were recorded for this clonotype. The CDR3 spells CASSLGGLETQYF. The CDR3 bases are TGTGCCAGCAGCTTAGGGGGGCTGGAGACCCAGTACTTC. This rearrangement joins TRBV7-2 to TRBJ2-5, with TRBD1 as a possible D gene (6 bases). Germline V gene lookup returns CDR1 SGHTA and CDR2 FQGNSA. This CDR3 spans 13 amino acids. Trimming removed 1 base at V and 5 bases at J, with 8 bases between.

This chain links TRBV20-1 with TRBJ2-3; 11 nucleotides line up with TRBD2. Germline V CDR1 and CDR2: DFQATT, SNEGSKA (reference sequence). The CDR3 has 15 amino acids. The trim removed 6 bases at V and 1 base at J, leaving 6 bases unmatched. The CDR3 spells CSARGTSGRTDTQYF. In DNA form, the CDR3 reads TGCAGTGCCCGAGGGACTAGCGGACGCACAGATACGCAGTATTTT.

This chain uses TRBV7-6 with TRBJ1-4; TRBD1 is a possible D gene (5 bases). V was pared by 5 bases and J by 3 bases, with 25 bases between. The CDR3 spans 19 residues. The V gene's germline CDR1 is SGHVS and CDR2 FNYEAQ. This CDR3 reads CASSPYPRGRPAANEKLFF. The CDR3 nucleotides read TGTGCCAGCAGCCCCTACCCCCGGGGCCGCCCGGCGGCTAATGAAAAACTGTTTTTT.

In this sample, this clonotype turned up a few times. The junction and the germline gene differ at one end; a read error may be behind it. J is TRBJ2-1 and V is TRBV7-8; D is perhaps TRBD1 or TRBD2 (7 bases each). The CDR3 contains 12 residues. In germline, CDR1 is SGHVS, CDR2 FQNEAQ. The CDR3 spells CASSLGGTERIF. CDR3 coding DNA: TGTGCCAGCAGCCTGGGGGGGACAGAACGGATCTTC.

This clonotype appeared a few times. The CDR3 coding sequence is TGTGCCAGCAGTTTAGGGAGGTTGGGGACTGGAAACACCATATATTTT. This encodes CASSLGRLGTGNTIYF. V and J are TRBV12-3 or TRBV12-4 and TRBJ1-3; no reliable D call. The CDR3 is made up of 16 amino acids. V lost 1 base, J lost 2 bases, and 12 bases lay in between.

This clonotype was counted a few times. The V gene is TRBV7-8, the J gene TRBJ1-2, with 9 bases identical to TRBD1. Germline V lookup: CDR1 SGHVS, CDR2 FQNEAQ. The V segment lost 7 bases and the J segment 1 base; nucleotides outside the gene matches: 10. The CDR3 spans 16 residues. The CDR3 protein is CASKLSVGQGNYGYTF. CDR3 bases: TGTGCCAGCAAACTTAGCGTGGGACAGGGTAACTATGGCTACACCTTC.